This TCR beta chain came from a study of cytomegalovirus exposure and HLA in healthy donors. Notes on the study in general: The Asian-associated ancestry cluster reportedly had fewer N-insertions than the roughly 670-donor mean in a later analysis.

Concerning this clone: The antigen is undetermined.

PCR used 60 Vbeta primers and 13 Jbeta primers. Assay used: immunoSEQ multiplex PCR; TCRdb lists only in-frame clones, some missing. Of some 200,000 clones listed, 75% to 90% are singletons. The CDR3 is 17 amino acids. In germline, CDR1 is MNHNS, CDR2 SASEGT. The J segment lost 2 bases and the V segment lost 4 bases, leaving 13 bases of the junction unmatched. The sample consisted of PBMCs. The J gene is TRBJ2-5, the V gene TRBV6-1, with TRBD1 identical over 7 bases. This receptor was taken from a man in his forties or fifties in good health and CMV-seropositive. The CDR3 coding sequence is TGTGCCAGCAGTGGGCGACAGGGCCCCGCCCTGCAAGAGACCCAGTACTTC. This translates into CASSGRQGPALQETQYF.